These 5 T cell receptor beta chains share one sample of origin, sequenced in a study of radiotherapy plus CTLA-4 blockade in lung cancer. This table comes from immunoSEQ multiplex PCR, and its TCRdb copy is limited to in-frame clones, with some not included. This sample has about 90,000 clones, with approximately 83% found just once. Sequences were derived from peripheral blood, sampled from a patient treated with radiotherapy plus ipilimumab. These TCRs come from a human donor with non-small cell lung cancer that progressed on radiotherapy plus ipilimumab.

The J gene is TRBJ1-3, the V gene TRBV14; D call uncertain. The CDR3 has 15 amino acids. Per germline, CDR1 SGHDN and CDR2 FVKESK. Trimming stripped 4 bases from V and 0 bases from J, with 10 bases between. The CDR3 bases are TGTGCCAGCAGCCTCCGTAGACTCTCTGGAAACACCATATATTTT. This codes for CASSLRRLSGNTIYF.

The chain has TRBV28 and TRBJ2-3; D unresolved. V lost 4 bases to trimming and J lost 6 bases, with 11 bases between them. The CDR3 covers 13 residues. Germline V CDR1 and CDR2: MDHEN, SYDVKM. The CDR3 nucleotides read TGTGCCAGCAGTTCAAGGAGAGCGGATACGCAGTATTTT. This translates into CASSSRRADTQYF.

The V and J genes are TRBV7-9 and TRBJ2-7; 7 bases agree with TRBD1. V shed 5 bases, J shed 3 bases, and the junction held 16 bases outside the gene matches. CDR1 and CDR2 (germline): SEHNR, FQNEAQ (reference sequence). The CDR3 totals 17 residues. CDR3 loop: CASSPNPGTAINYEQYF. The DNA for the CDR3 is TGTGCCAGCAGCCCGAATCCCGGGACAGCGATCAACTACGAGCAGTACTTC.

The chain has TRBV2 and TRBJ2-4; 9 nucleotides align to TRBD2. Germline lookup yields CDR1 SNHLY and CDR2 FYNNEI. V shed 5 bases, J shed 7 bases, and the junction held 6 bases outside the gene matches. The CDR3 covers 14 residues. CDR3 residues: CASSSGGPLNIQYF. In nucleotides, the CDR3 is TGTGCCAGCAGTAGCGGGGGGCCTCTCAACATTCAGTACTTC.

This chain joins TRBV9 and TRBJ2-7; TRBD1 agrees at 12 bases. Germline V CDR1 and CDR2: SGDLS, YYNGEE. V dropped 4 bases and J dropped 5; count of bases not matched to a gene: 10. The CDR3 runs to 16 residues. The CDR3 reads CASSQTPGTGGDEQYF. CDR3 nucleotide sequence: TGTGCCAGCAGCCAGACCCCCGGGACAGGGGGCGACGAGCAGTACTTC.